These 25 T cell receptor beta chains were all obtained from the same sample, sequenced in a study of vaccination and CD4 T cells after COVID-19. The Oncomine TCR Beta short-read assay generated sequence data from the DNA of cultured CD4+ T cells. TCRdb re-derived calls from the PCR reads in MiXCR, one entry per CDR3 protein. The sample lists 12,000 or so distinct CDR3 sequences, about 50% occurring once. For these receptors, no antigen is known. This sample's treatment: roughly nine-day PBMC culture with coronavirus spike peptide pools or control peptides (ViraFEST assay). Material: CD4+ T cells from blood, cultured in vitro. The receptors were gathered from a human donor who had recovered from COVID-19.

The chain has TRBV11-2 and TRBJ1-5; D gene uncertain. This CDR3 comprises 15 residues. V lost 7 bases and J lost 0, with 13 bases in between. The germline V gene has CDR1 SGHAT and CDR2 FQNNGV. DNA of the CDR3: TGTGCCAGCACCCCTCGGGATTATAGCAATCAGCCCCAGCATTTT. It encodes CASTPRDYSNQPQHF.

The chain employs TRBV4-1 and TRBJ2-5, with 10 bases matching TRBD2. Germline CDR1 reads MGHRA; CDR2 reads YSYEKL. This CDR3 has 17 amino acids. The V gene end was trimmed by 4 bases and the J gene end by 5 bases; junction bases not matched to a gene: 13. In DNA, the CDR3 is TGCGCCAGCAGCCTAAGGGTCCCTAGCGGGGGTGGCGAGACCCAGTACTTC. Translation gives CASSLRVPSGGGETQYF.

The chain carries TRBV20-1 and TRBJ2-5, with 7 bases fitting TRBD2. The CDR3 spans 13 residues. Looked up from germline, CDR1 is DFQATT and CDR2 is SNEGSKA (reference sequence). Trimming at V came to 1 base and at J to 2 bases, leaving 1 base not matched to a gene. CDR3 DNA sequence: TGCAGTGCTAGAGGCGGGAGTCAAGAGACCCAGTACTTC. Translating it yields CSARGGSQETQYF.

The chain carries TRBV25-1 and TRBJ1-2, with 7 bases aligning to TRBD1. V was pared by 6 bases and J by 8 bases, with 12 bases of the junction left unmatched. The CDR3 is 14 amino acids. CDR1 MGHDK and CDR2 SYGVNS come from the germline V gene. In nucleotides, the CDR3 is TGTGCCAGCAGCGGCACGAGGGGGCTGCAGGGCTACACCTTC. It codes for CASSGTRGLQGYTF.

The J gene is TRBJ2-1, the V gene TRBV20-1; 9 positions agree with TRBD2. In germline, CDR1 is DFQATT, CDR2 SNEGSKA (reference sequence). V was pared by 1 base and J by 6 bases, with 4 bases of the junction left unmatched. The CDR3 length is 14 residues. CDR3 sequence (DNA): TGCAGTGCTAGAGGGGGACTAGCAGGCAATGAGCAGTTCTTC. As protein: CSARGGLAGNEQFF.

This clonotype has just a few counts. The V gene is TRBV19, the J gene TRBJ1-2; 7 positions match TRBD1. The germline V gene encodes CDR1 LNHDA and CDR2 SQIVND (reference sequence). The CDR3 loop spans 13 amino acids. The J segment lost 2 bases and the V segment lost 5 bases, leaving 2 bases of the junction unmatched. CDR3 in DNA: TGTGCCAGTAGTCCACAGGGGAACTATGGCTACACCTTC. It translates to CASSPQGNYGYTF.

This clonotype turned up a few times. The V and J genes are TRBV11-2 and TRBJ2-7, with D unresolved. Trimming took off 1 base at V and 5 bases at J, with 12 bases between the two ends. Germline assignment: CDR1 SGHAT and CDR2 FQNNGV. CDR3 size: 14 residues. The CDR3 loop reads CASSLGVRLDEQYF. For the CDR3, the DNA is TGTGCCAGCAGCTTAGGGGTCAGATTAGACGAGCAGTACTTC.

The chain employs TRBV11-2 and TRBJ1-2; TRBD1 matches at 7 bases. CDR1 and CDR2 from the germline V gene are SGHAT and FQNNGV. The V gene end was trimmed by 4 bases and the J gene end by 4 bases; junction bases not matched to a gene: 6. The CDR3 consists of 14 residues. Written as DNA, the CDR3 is TGTGCCAGCAGCTCCACAGGGGTCGGCTATGGCTACACCTTC. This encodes CASSSTGVGYGYTF.

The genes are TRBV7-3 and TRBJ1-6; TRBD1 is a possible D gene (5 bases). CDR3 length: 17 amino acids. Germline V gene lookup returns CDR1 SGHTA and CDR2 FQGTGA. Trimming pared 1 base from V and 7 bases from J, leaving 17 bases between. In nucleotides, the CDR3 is TGTGCCAGCAGCTTAAACCCTAGGGGTGGCGGGAATTCACCCCTCCACTTT. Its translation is CASSLNPRGGGNSPLHF.

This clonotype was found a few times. The CDR3 nucleotides read TGTGCCAGCAGGGACAGCGAGAGAGCCAATGAAAAACTGTTTTTT. The encoded protein is CASRDSERANEKLFF. The chain uses TRBV6-1 and TRBJ1-4, with D maybe TRBD1 (6 bases). The CDR3 is made up of 15 amino acids. V lost 6 bases and J 5 bases, leaving 16 bases between the germline ends. CDR1 is MNHNS and CDR2 is SASEGT in the germline V gene.

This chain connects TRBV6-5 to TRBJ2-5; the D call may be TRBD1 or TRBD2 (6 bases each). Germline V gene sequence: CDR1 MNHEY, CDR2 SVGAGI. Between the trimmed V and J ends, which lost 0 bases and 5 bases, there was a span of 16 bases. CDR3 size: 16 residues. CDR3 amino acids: CASSYSEGVLAETQYF. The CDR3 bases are TGTGCCAGCAGTTACTCTGAGGGGGTTCTAGCGGAGACCCAGTACTTC.

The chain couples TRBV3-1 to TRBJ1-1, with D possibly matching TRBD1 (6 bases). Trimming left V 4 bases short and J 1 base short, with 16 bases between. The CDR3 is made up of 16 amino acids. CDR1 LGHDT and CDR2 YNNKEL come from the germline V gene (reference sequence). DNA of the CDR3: TGTGCCAGCAGCCTAAGGGGCGGGACAAAGAACACTGAAGCTTTCTTT. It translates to CASSLRGGTKNTEAFF.

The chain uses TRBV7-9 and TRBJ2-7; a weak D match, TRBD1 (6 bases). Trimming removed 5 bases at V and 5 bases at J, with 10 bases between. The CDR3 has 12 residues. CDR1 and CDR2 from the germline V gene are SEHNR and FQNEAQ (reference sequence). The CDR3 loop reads CASSPQGDEQYF. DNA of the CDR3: TGTGCCAGCAGCCCACAGGGAGACGAGCAGTACTTC.

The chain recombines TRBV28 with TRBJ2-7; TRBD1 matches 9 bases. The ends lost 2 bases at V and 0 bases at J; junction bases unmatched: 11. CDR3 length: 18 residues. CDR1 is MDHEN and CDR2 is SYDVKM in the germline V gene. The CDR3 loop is CASSLVGTGPLSSYEQYF. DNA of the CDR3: TGTGCCAGCAGTTTAGTCGGGACAGGGCCTCTAAGCTCCTACGAGCAGTACTTC.

This CDR3 reads CSAARGRDEQYF. Written as DNA, the CDR3 is TGCAGTGCGGCTAGGGGTCGGGACGAGCAGTACTTC. The chain recombines TRBV20-1 with TRBJ2-7; the D gene is possibly TRBD1 (5 bases). The V gene's germline CDR1 is DFQATT and CDR2 SNEGSKA (reference sequence). This CDR3 contains 12 residues. The germline V and J ends were trimmed by 6 bases and 5 bases, with 14 bases remaining between them.

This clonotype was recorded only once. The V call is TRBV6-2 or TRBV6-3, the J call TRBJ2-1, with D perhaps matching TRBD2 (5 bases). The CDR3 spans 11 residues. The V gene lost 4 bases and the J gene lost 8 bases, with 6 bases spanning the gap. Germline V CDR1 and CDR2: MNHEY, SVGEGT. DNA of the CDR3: TGTGCCAGCAGTTGGCGGGATGAGCAGTTCTTC. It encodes CASSWRDEQFF.

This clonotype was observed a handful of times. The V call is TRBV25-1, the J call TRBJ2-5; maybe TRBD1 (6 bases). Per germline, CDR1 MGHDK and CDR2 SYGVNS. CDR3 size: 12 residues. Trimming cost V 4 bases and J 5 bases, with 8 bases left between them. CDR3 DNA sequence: TGTGCCAGCAGTGGAAGGGGGGAGACCCAGTACTTC. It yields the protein CASSGRGETQYF.

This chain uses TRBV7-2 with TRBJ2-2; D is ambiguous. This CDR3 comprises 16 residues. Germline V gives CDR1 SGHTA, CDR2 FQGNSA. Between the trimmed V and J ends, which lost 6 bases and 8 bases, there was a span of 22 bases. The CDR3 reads CASRFVAYSFDGELFF. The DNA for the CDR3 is TGTGCCAGCAGATTCGTGGCTTATTCGTTTGATGGGGAGCTGTTTTTT.

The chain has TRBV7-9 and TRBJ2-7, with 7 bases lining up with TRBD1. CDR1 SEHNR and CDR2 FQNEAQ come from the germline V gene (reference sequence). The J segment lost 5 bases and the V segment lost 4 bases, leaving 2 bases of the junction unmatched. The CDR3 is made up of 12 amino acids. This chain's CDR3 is CASSSTGNEQYF. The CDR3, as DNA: TGTGCCAGCAGCTCGACAGGGAACGAGCAGTACTTC.

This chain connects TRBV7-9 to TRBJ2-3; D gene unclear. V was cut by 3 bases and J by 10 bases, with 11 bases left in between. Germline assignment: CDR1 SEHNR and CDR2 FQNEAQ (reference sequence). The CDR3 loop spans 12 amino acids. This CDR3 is CASSFSTPPQYF. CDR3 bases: TGTGCCAGCAGCTTTTCGACACCGCCGCAGTATTTT.

CDR3 region: CASAPGLWNEQFF. The CDR3 region has the DNA TGTGCCAGCGCTCCGGGGCTGTGGAATGAGCAGTTCTTC. This chain connects TRBV11-3 to TRBJ2-1; D assignment may be TRBD1 or TRBD2 (5 bases each). Trimming removed 8 bases from V and 7 bases from J, with 15 bases in between. CDR1 SGHNT and CDR2 YENEEA come from the germline V gene. The CDR3 spans 13 residues. Drawing the rest from reference TRBV11-3 and TRBJ2-1, the complete variable domain is EAGVVQSPRYKIIEKKQPVAFWCNPISGHNTLYWYLQNLGQGPELLIRYENEEAVDDSQLPKDRFSAERLKGVDSTLKIQPAELGDSAVYLCASAPGLWNEQFFGPGTRLTVL.

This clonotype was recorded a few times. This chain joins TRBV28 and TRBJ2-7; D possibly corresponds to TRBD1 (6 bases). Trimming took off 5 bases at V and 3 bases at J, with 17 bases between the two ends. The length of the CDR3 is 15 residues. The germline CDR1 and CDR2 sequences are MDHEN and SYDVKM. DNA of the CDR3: TGTGCCAGCAGTCGGACCGGGACAACCTACTACGAGCAGTACTTC. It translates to CASSRTGTTYYEQYF.

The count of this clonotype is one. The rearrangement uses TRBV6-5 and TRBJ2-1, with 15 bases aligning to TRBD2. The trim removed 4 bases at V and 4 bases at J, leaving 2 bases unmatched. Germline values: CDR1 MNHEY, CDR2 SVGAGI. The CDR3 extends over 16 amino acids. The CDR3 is CASSWTSGRGYNEQFF. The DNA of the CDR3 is TGTGCCAGCAGTTGGACTAGCGGGAGGGGGTACAATGAGCAGTTCTTC.

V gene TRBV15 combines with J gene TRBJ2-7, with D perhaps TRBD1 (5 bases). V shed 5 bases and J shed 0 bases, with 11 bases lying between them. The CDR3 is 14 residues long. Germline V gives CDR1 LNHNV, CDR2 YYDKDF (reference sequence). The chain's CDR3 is CATSAEQASYEQYF. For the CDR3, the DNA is TGTGCCACCAGCGCCGAACAGGCCTCCTACGAGCAGTACTTC.

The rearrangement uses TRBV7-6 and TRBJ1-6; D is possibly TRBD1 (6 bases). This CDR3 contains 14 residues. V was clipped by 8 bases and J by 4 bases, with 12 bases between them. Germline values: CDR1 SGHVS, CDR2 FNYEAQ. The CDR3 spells CASQEQGYNSPLHF. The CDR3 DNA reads TGTGCCAGCCAAGAACAGGGATATAATTCACCCCTCCACTTT.